Described below is a single T cell receptor beta chain sequence and its context. The target antigen is unknown. They isolated at least 7 million PBMCs from each sample. V shed 7 bases, J shed 6 bases, and the junction held 7 bases outside the gene matches. This CDR3 is built from 13 residues. The V gene's germline CDR1 is SQVTM and CDR2 ANQGSEA. These data are taken from a study of blood T cells in healthy people across ages. The study, taken as a whole, reports: Observed TCR beta diversity per million T cells went down as age went up. This fall followed a roughly linear course with age. Comparison with aged donors showed that long-lived donors had more naive CD4+ cells and higher diversity.

Sample-barcoded 5' priming and a J-beta primer mix drove a second PCR of about 6 to 12 cycles. TCRdb reprocessed the 5' RACE reads via MiXCR and lists one record per CDR3 protein. The table shows 720,000 or so distinct CDR3 sequences, with around two fifths occurring only once. This chain joins TRBV29-1 and TRBJ2-2; 8 bases align to TRBD1. Sample: blood. The receptor's source is a man aged 80 or over in good health. CDR3 in DNA: TGCAGCGCTGGACAGGGTAGCCCCGGGGAGCTGTTTTTT. Amino acid sequence: CSAGQGSPGELFF.